The present entry profiles one T cell receptor beta chain with its context. This clone appeared a few times. Its antigen is unknown. No base qualities exist here, and no much larger clone lies one base off it. CDR3 length: 16 amino acids, cysteine to phenylalanine. The read is trimmed to its CDR3 DNA, 48 bases read in frame from base 1. The data derive from a study of blood T cell repertoires in COVID-19 (dated by TCRdb to the early 2020s). Looking at the study overall: Samples covering the acute and convalescent phases of COVID-19 were provided by collaborators in the United States, Italy and Spain. The samples were drawn from the first 160 participants of the ongoing ImmuneRACE study and from over a thousand subjects provided by 6 global collaborators. Sample metadata almost always included a de-identified subject ID, COVID-19 status, age in years and sex. The repertoires were made available in a free public database intended to serve as a resource for research on the immune response to SARS-CoV-2. The material from the prospective study consisted of cDNA or gDNA derived from T cells, B-cell-depleted T cells, or PBMCs. HLA class I and class II types, where available, came from metadata supplied by the sample provider rather than from assay-based typing. Subjects who had been exposed to COVID-19, were actively infected with it, or had recovered from it provided the deeply sampled blood TCRbeta repertoires that made up the dataset. Study-wide conclusions, independent of this receptor: Clinical and demographic metadata were provided uncurated, with the amount varying by source and participant.

TCRbeta CDR3 regions were amplified from genomic DNA using the immunoSEQ Assay, a bias-controlled multiplex PCR. In the paper's pipeline: Nucleated cell counts per sample were estimated from amplification of reference gene primers within the assay. To quantify the absolute abundance of each unique TCRbeta CDR3 rearrangement, sequence reads were collapsed and filtered. Productive Simpson clonality was computed per sample as the square root of Simpson's diversity index over productive rearrangements. TCRdb obtained this table from immuneACCESS and retained in-frame rearrangements with V and J assigned. These tables miss some clones; where compared with another copy, unresolved V genes account for less than half of the shortfall, and the remainder is unexplained. V, J and clone size reflect that table, while D and trimming were determined from the DNA. The table for this sample lists approximately 250,000 clones; approximately 88% of them were counted only once. The ten top clones hold 0.95% to 1.5% of the sample.

Participants in the prospective study were enrolled through a virtual design, were aged roughly 18 to 95 years, and lived in approximately 24 United States geographic areas. Cohort assignment in the prospective study relied on participant-reported clinical history from a screening survey and a study questionnaire. Each participant in the prospective study had whole blood, serum and a nasopharyngeal or oropharyngeal swab collected by mobile phlebotomists. Participants in the prospective study had the option to provide additional blood draws and questionnaires over an approximately two-month period. Before DNA extraction, blood samples from the prospective study were shipped at room temperature or frozen.

Sequencing was performed on PBMCs or T cells enriched from blood (not recorded which). The sequence links TRBV21-1 to TRBJ2-3; no DNA check was done on the table's D call, TRBD2. TRBV21-1 is marked as a pseudogene. This receptor was obtained from a woman aged 40 to 49 with acute COVID-19. The nucleotide sequence reads TGTGCCAGCAGCAGGGACTGCCGCCTCATTGTGGATACGCAGTATTTT. This is translated as CASSRDCRLIVDTQYF.